The 26 T cell receptor beta chains below all came from one sample that was sequenced in a study of PD-L1 blockade in urothelial cancer. Here immunoSEQ multiplex PCR was the method, and the copy in TCRdb shows in-frame clones only, minus some. Among about 20,000 clones listed, around 88% were seen once. Sample: PBMCs, taken around atezolizumab (anti-PD-L1) treatment. These receptors were obtained from a man in his fifties with urothelial cancer.

This clone was picked up a small number of times. CDR3 sequence reads: CASSSRAGTALSGANVLTF. Here the CDR3 DNA reads TGTGCCAGCAGCTCGCGCGCCGGGACAGCTTTATCTGGGGCCAACGTCCTGACTTTC. The genes are TRBV7-9 and TRBJ2-6, with 7 bases identical to TRBD1. With V trimmed by 4 bases and J by 1 base, 13 bases remained unmatched. The CDR3 covers 19 residues. The V gene's germline CDR1 is SEHNR and CDR2 FQNEAQ (reference sequence).

The chain has TRBV7-2 and TRBJ2-5; D perhaps matches TRBD1 (5 bases). V was cut by 0 bases and J by 5 bases, with 13 bases left in between. This CDR3 contains 15 residues. Germline V lookup: CDR1 SGHTA, CDR2 FQGNSA. The CDR3 loop is CASSLAKGLGETQYF. The CDR3 DNA reads as TGTGCCAGCAGCTTAGCGAAGGGGTTGGGGGAGACCCAGTACTTC.

The gene calls are TRBV19 and TRBJ2-1, with 8 bases that match TRBD2. Trimming cost V 7 bases and J 4 bases; bases outside gene matches: 9. Germline values: CDR1 LNHDA, CDR2 SQIVND (reference sequence). The length of the CDR3 is 15 residues. The CDR3 sequence: CASTNLAGPYNEQFF. In DNA, the CDR3 is TGTGCCAGTACTAATCTAGCGGGCCCATACAATGAGCAGTTCTTC.

A note on this clone: Different DNA sequences within this sample yield the same CDR3. The V gene is TRBV29-1, the J gene TRBJ1-3; possible D gene TRBD1, 6 bases. Germline V gene lookup returns CDR1 SQVTM and CDR2 ANQGSEA. There are 14 residues in the CDR3. Trimming removed 2 bases from V and 4 bases from J, with 12 bases in between. The CDR3 DNA is TGCAGCGTTGAACGGCCAGGGGAGGGAAACACCATATATTTT. Amino acids: CSVERPGEGNTIYF.

This chain uses TRBV6-5 with TRBJ2-5, with TRBD1 identical over 8 bases. This CDR3 contains 16 residues. J was trimmed by 3 bases and V by 0 bases; bases with no gene match: 6. Germline-derived CDR1 and CDR2 are MNHEY and SVGAGI. The CDR3 DNA sequence: TGTGCCAGCAGTTACTCCGGGACAGGAGGTGAAGAGACCCAGTACTTC. It specifies CASSYSGTGGEETQYF.

The V gene is TRBV4-1, the J gene TRBJ1-5; a possible D gene is TRBD1 (6 bases). This CDR3 is built from 15 residues. Trimming left V 4 bases short and J 2 bases short, with 12 bases between. Germline V gene lookup returns CDR1 MGHRA and CDR2 YSYEKL. The CDR3 loop is CASSPVTGRNQPQHF. As DNA, the CDR3 is TGCGCCAGCAGCCCAGTGACAGGCCGCAATCAGCCCCAGCATTTT.

Here the CDR3 DNA reads TGTGCCAGCAGCTACGGACAGGCCCGGGGGACCCAGTACTTC. Its protein is CASSYGQARGTQYF. This chain connects TRBV14 to TRBJ2-5; TRBD1 aligns across 7 bases. The CDR3 length is 14 residues. Germline values: CDR1 SGHDN, CDR2 FVKESK. V was pared by 5 bases and J by 7 bases, with 10 bases of the junction left unmatched.

This chain links TRBV6-4 with TRBJ2-1; 10 positions agree with TRBD2. The CDR3 runs 14 residues. The junction had 4 bases not matched to a gene; V was cut back by 6 bases and J by 5 bases. In germline, CDR1 is MRHNA, CDR2 SNTAGT. Written as DNA, the CDR3 is TGTGCCAGCAGCGAACTAGCGGGAAACAATGAGCAGTTCTTC. Translating it yields CASSELAGNNEQFF.

The V call is TRBV5-8, the J call TRBJ2-3; TRBD1 matches at 9 bases. Germline loops: CDR1 SGHTS, CDR2 YDEGEE. The V and J ends lost 4 bases and 0 bases, in that order; junction bases with no gene match: 6. The CDR3 covers 16 residues. CDR3 protein: CASSPGTGTSTDTQYF. CDR3 coding DNA: TGTGCCAGCAGCCCAGGGACAGGGACTAGCACAGATACGCAGTATTTT.

The count of this clone is one. The gene calls are TRBV5-3 and TRBJ1-4; unclear D gene. TRBV5-3 has ORF status, its function being uncertain. Trimming took 5 bases from V and 3 from J, leaving 14 bases between them. There are 15 residues in the CDR3. Here the CDR3 reads CARRTRQAPNEKLFF. CDR3 in DNA: TGTGCCAGAAGGACCAGGCAGGCCCCTAATGAAAAACTGTTTTTT.

The chain has TRBV6-6 and TRBJ1-4; D possibly corresponds to TRBD1 (5 bases). V was trimmed by 8 bases and J by 5 bases, leaving 9 bases between them. The CDR3 runs 12 residues. Germline CDR1 MNHNY, CDR2 SVGAGI (reference sequence). This chain's CDR3 is CASGRVNEKLFF. The DNA for the CDR3 is TGTGCCAGCGGCAGGGTAAATGAAAAACTGTTTTTT.

The gene calls are TRBV18 and TRBJ1-5, with D hard to call. The CDR3 totals 15 residues. Germline V CDR1 and CDR2: KGHSH, LQKENI. Trimming cost V 2 bases and J 4 bases, with 12 bases left between them. The CDR3 here is CASSPKTGGNQPQHF. CDR3 sequence (DNA): TGTGCCAGCTCACCAAAGACGGGTGGTAATCAGCCCCAGCATTTT. The whole variable domain, remainder taken from reference TRBV18 and TRBJ1-5, is NAGVMQNPRHLVRRRGQEARLRCSPMKGHSHVYWYRQLPEEGLKFMVYLQKENIIDESGMPKERFSAEFPKEGPSILRIQQVVRGDSAAYFCASSPKTGGNQPQHFGDGTRLSIL.

This CDR3 is CASSRGEGDYGYTF. The CDR3 DNA reads as TGTGCCAGCAGCAGGGGGGAGGGAGACTATGGCTACACCTTC. The chain carries TRBV7-6 and TRBJ1-2, with D maybe TRBD1 (6 bases). Germline CDR1 is SGHVS and CDR2 is FNYEAQ. CDR3 size: 14 residues. The ends were cut back, 5 bases at V and 3 bases at J, with 13 bases in the middle.

The V and J genes are TRBV5-5 and TRBJ1-4, with 7 bases fitting TRBD1. CDR3 length: 15 residues. Looked up from germline, CDR1 is SGHKS and CDR2 is YYEKEE (reference sequence). V lost 4 bases, J lost 5 bases, and 8 bases stayed unmatched. DNA of the CDR3: TGTGCCAGCAGCCTGACGGGACAGACGAATGAAAAACTGTTTTTT. Its translation is CASSLTGQTNEKLFF.

This rearrangement joins TRBV5-6 to TRBJ1-2; D is unresolved. V lost 4 bases, J lost 0 bases, and 13 bases lay in between. CDR1 SGHDT and CDR2 YYEEEE come from the germline V gene. The CDR3 runs 15 residues. The CDR3 loop is CASSNFPGANYGYTF. CDR3 in DNA: TGTGCCAGCAGCAACTTCCCGGGAGCTAACTATGGCTACACCTTC.

The CDR3 here is CASLEWPYEQYF. CDR3 DNA: TGTGCCAGCTTGGAGTGGCCCTACGAGCAGTACTTC. The chain combines TRBV6-6 with TRBJ2-7; D unclear. Between the trimmed V and J ends, which lost 8 bases and 2 bases, there was a span of 10 bases. CDR1 is MNHNY and CDR2 is SVGAGI in the germline V gene (reference sequence). This CDR3 spans 12 amino acids.

The rearrangement joins TRBV30 to TRBJ2-3; possible D gene TRBD2, 6 bases. Germline lookup yields CDR1 GTSNPN and CDR2 SVGIG (reference sequence). The CDR3 length is 13 residues. V was pared by 3 bases and J by 8 bases, with 15 bases between. The DNA of the CDR3 is TGTGCCTGGAGCGGAGGGTCACAAGGTACGCAGTATTTT. Translation: CAWSGGSQGTQYF.

This chain uses TRBV19 with TRBJ1-1, with D hard to call. Germline CDR1 reads LNHDA; CDR2 reads SQIVND (reference sequence). The CDR3 has 13 residues. Trimming left V 4 bases short and J 7 bases short, with 13 bases between. The CDR3 coding sequence is TGTGCCAGTAGTACCGAGCCTAATGGTGAAGCTTTCTTT. Translating it yields CASSTEPNGEAFF.

The chain is built from TRBV10-3 and TRBJ2-2; 7 positions match TRBD1. This CDR3 is 17 amino acids long. CDR1 ENHRY and CDR2 SYGVKD come from the germline V gene. J lost 7 bases, V lost 3 bases, and 14 bases had no gene match. CDR3 sequence reads: CAISERDSGRLGGELFF. The CDR3 DNA reads as TGTGCCATCAGTGAAAGGGACAGCGGCCGGCTTGGCGGGGAGCTGTTTTTT.

This clone appeared once. This chain uses TRBV9 with TRBJ1-6; D is unresolved. The CDR3 is 14 residues long. CDR1 and CDR2 (germline): SGDLS, YYNGEE. The V gene lost 4 bases and the J gene lost 4 bases, with 9 bases spanning the gap. CDR3 residues: CASSSGSYNSPLHF. The CDR3 DNA is TGTGCCAGCAGCTCCGGGAGTTATAATTCACCCCTCCACTTT. Together with reference TRBV9 and TRBJ1-6, the CDR3 gives the full variable domain: DSGVTQTPKHLITATGQRVTLRCSPRSGDLSVYWYQQSLDQGLQFLIQYYNGEERAKGNILERFSAQQFPDLHSELNLSSLELGDSALYFCASSSGSYNSPLHFGNGTRLTVT.

With respect to this clone: The DNA is left out, because the CDR3 cannot be placed on it with certainty; the CDR3 is given as TCRdb lists it. This chain uses TRBV21-1 with TRBJ2-7; the table's D call, TRBD1, was not checked against the DNA. TRBV21-1 is a pseudogene. Inclusive of both ends, the CDR3 amounts to 23 amino acids. This chain's CDR3 is CARTIQTGRTSGRAPNDSDREDF.

The chain carries TRBV9 and TRBJ1-4; TRBD1 matches at 7 bases. Germline CDR1 is SGDLS and CDR2 is YYNGEE. This CDR3 contains 15 residues. V dropped 4 bases and J dropped 4; count of bases not matched to a gene: 7. CDR3 nucleotide sequence: TGTGCCAGCAGCCTAGGGACAGCGTATAATGAAAAACTGTTTTTT. Protein product: CASSLGTAYNEKLFF.

The chain joins TRBV19 to TRBJ1-1, with D unresolved. The V gene lost 3 bases and the J gene lost 6 bases, with 17 bases spanning the gap. This CDR3 comprises 15 residues. CDR1 and CDR2 (germline): LNHDA, SQIVND (reference sequence). CDR3 sequence reads: CASSMEGRERAEAFF. In nucleotides, the CDR3 is TGTGCCAGTAGTATGGAGGGTAGAGAAAGAGCTGAAGCTTTCTTT.

V gene TRBV30 combines with J gene TRBJ1-5; a weak D match, TRBD1 (6 bases). CDR1 and CDR2 (germline): GTSNPN, SVGIG (reference sequence). The CDR3 length is 14 residues. V was pared by 0 bases and J by 4 bases, with 10 bases between. CDR3 nucleotide sequence: TGTGCCTGGAGTGTAGGGGGGGGAAATCAGCCCCAGCATTTT. Translation: CAWSVGGGNQPQHF.

V is TRBV7-9 and J is TRBJ1-4; D unresolved. This CDR3 spans 15 amino acids. Trimming pared 5 bases from V and 4 bases from J, leaving 14 bases between. Germline V gives CDR1 SEHNR, CDR2 FQNEAQ (reference sequence). CDR3: CASSANTENNEKLFF. CDR3 bases: TGTGCCAGCAGCGCAAACACAGAAAATAATGAAAAACTGTTTTTT.

This clone showed up just once. CDR3 DNA sequence: TGTGCCAGCAGCAGGACCGGGACAGGGGCCTACGAGCAGTACTTC. This codes for CASSRTGTGAYEQYF. The rearrangement joins TRBV5-4 to TRBJ2-7; the match to TRBD1 covers 10 bases. The germline CDR1 and CDR2 sequences are SGHNT and YYREEE (reference sequence). The V and J ends lost 4 bases and 2 bases, in that order; junction bases with no gene match: 6. This CDR3 has 15 residues.